This T cell receptor (beta chain) was sequenced in a study of regulatory T cells in long-lasting Graves disease. Arm-PCR of CDR3 regions and iRepertoire HTBI primers were the basis on which TCR beta libraries were built. The authors' processing: Samples collectively showed approximately 62 TRBV and more than 12 TRBJ segments. TCRdb itself ran the multiplex PCR reads through MiXCR, one entry per CDR3 protein. The V and J calls, along with clone size, are taken from TCRdb and not from the paper's own processing. The top ten clones hold 8.5% to 10% of a sample with 540,000 or so distinct CDR3 sequences, roughly 12% of them seen once. Between the trimmed V and J ends, which lost 6 bases and 5 bases, there was a span of 17 bases. In germline, CDR1 is MNHEY, CDR2 SVGEGT. This CDR3 is built from 14 residues. Noted time point: newly diagnosed GD, antithyroid drugs for less than 3 months. The TCR library was made from RNA that had been extracted from PBMCs in TRIzol. Criteria from the American Thyroid Association guidelines were applied to diagnose Graves' disease.

Points on this clonotype: The CDR3 does not close with the conserved phenylalanine or tryptophan, likely indicating a read error.

Another study also made use of these data, one on T cells in Graves' hyperthyroidism and ophthalmopathy.

The sequence derives from a man aged 25-40 years with Graves disease. J is TRBJ2-7 and V is TRBV6-2 or TRBV6-3; D possibly corresponds to TRBD2 (5 bases). Sequencing was performed on peripheral blood mononuclear cells (PBMCs), taken at new diagnosis, from a patient treated with antithyroid drugs. CDR3 nucleotide sequence: TGTGCCAGCAGCCACACTAGGAGTGGGAACGAGCAGTACCTC. Its translation: CASSHTRSGNEQYL.